What follows are 23 T cell receptor beta chains derived from one specimen sequenced in a study of T cell responses to AZD1222 COVID-19 vaccine. TCRdb's table, derived via immunoSEQ multiplex PCR, lists solely in-frame clones and lacks some. This table holds 90,000 to 120,000 clones, 86% found once. Sample: peripheral blood, taken on day 0 of AZD1222 vaccination. Receptor source: an adult in good health.

Notes on this clone: At one boundary the junction diverges from the germline segment, which might be a read error. Other DNA sequences in this specimen translate into the identical CDR3. The rearrangement joins TRBV7-9 to TRBJ1-2, with TRBD1 matching 7 bases. CDR3 length equals 15 residues. From germline, CDR1 is SEHNR and CDR2 FQNEAQ (reference sequence). The CDR3 DNA reads TGTGCCAGCAGTTTGCTGGGGAGGACAGGCTATGGCTACACTTTC. As protein: CASSLLGRTGYGYTF.

The chain couples TRBV12-3 or TRBV12-4 to TRBJ2-3, with D perhaps matching TRBD2 (7 bases). With 9 bases removed from V and 3 bases from J, the gap between germline ends came to 10 bases. This CDR3 spans 12 amino acids. The DNA of the CDR3 is TGTGCCAGTAGGGGGGGGACAGATACGCAGTATTTT. Protein product: CASRGGTDTQYF.

This chain uses TRBV28 with TRBJ2-7; 10 bases are a match to TRBD1. This CDR3 is 14 amino acids long. Germline V gene lookup returns CDR1 MDHEN and CDR2 SYDVKM. Unmatched junction bases numbered 8, after V lost 8 bases and J lost 4 bases. CDR3 DNA sequence: TGTGCCAGCTTCAGGACAGGGGGAGTTTACGAGCAGTACTTC. This codes for CASFRTGGVYEQYF.

The gene calls are TRBV6-5 and TRBJ2-6; no reliable D call. With 7 bases removed from V and 4 bases from J, the gap between germline ends came to 5 bases. Looked up from germline, CDR1 is MNHEY and CDR2 is SVGAGI. The CDR3 has 12 amino acids. CDR3 in amino acids: CASNTGANVLTF. The CDR3 nucleotides read TGTGCCAGCAATACAGGGGCCAACGTCCTGACTTTC.

As for this clone: The same CDR3 arises from other DNA sequences in this sample as well. The chain joins TRBV5-1 to TRBJ1-3; D unclear. V lost 4 bases to trimming and J lost 4 bases, with 12 bases between them. This CDR3 has 14 residues. Germline V lookup: CDR1 SGHRS, CDR2 YFSETQ. CDR3 loop: CASSDAGAGNTIYF. CDR3 bases: TGCGCCAGCAGCGACGCCGGAGCGGGAAACACCATATATTTT.

This clone was seen a handful of times. The chain joins TRBV6-2 or TRBV6-3 to TRBJ1-1; D is perhaps TRBD1 (6 bases). V lost 5 bases and J 8 bases, leaving 24 bases between the germline ends. Looked up from germline, CDR1 is MNHEY and CDR2 is SVGEGT. There are 16 residues in the CDR3. The CDR3 sequence: CASSQEGGLLSFEAFF. CDR3 bases: TGTGCCAGCAGTCAGGAGGGGGGGCTGCTCTCCTTCGAAGCTTTCTTT.

The chain links TRBV5-1 to TRBJ2-1, with D hard to call. The V gene lost 2 bases and the J gene lost 5 bases, with 2 bases spanning the gap. This CDR3 has 11 residues. Germline CDR1 reads SGHRS; CDR2 reads YFSETQ. CDR3 DNA sequence: TGCGCCAGCAGCTTAGACAATGAGCAGTTCTTC. This codes for CASSLDNEQFF. The full variable domain, with the rest looked up from reference TRBV5-1 and TRBJ2-1, is KAGVTQTPRYLIKTRGQQVTLSCSPISGHRSVSWYQQTPGQGLQFLFEYFSETQRNKGNFPGRFSGRQFSNSRSEMNVSTLELGDSALYLCASSLDNEQFFGPGTRLTVL.

The chain uses TRBV3-1 (or the pseudogene TRBV3-2) and TRBJ1-2; D not resolved. Germline V gives CDR1 LGHDT, CDR2 YNNKEL (reference sequence). V lost 6 bases and J lost 3, with 11 bases in between. The CDR3 loop spans 13 amino acids. The CDR3 DNA sequence: TGTGCCAGCAGTCCCATGAGTGACTATGGCTACACCTTC. Encoded protein: CASSPMSDYGYTF.

The rearrangement joins TRBV5-1 to TRBJ1-4; maybe TRBD1 (5 bases). Germline-derived CDR1 and CDR2 are SGHRS and YFSETQ. Trimming removed 4 bases at V and 3 bases at J, with 7 bases between. This CDR3 contains 13 residues. The CDR3 loop reads CASSPGPNEKLFF. CDR3 sequence (DNA): TGCGCCAGCAGCCCGGGACCTAATGAAAAACTGTTTTTT.

The genes are TRBV14 and TRBJ2-7; 8 nucleotides agree with TRBD1. Germline CDR1 SGHDN, CDR2 FVKESK. This CDR3 contains 15 residues. Trimming at V came to 5 bases and at J to 1 base, leaving 7 bases not matched to a gene. CDR3 in amino acids: CASSAGTGPSYEQYF. The CDR3 DNA reads TGTGCCAGCAGCGCCGGGACAGGTCCTTCCTACGAGCAGTACTTC.

The rearrangement joins TRBV28 to TRBJ2-7; 9 bases fit TRBD1. The CDR3 length is 15 residues. Germline V gives CDR1 MDHEN, CDR2 SYDVKM. Germline trimming cut 3 bases from V and 3 bases from J; bases unmatched to any gene: 6. CDR3 sequence: CASSLLGTGNYEQYF. The CDR3 coding sequence is TGTGCCAGCAGTTTGTTGGGGACAGGGAACTACGAGCAGTACTTC.

The rearrangement links TRBV24-1 to TRBJ2-2, with D hard to call. The CDR3 length is 15 residues. From germline, CDR1 is KGHDR and CDR2 SFDVKD. V was shortened by 0 bases and J by 5 bases, with 9 bases between the two germline ends. In nucleotides, the CDR3 is TGTGCCACCAGTGATTTGTCAGGAGAGACCGGGGAGCTGTTTTTT. Translation gives CATSDLSGETGELFF.

The table lists this clone with a few counts. This chain uses TRBV6-5 with TRBJ1-2, with 10 bases fitting TRBD1. The CDR3 runs to 13 residues. The J segment lost 8 bases and the V segment lost 4 bases, leaving 4 bases of the junction unmatched. Germline V CDR1 and CDR2: MNHEY, SVGAGI. Here the CDR3 DNA reads TGTGCCAGCAGTTGGGACAGGGGCTACGGCTACACCTTC. Amino acid sequence: CASSWDRGYGYTF.

This clone was detected only a few times. The chain combines TRBV28 with TRBJ1-5; TRBD1 agrees at 7 bases. V was clipped by 7 bases and J by 0 bases; unmatched bases: 6. CDR1 and CDR2 (germline): MDHEN, SYDVKM. This CDR3 is built from 15 residues. CDR3 DNA: TGTGCCAGCACTCCCAGGGGGGATAGCAATCAGCCCCAGCATTTT. Amino acids: CASTPRGDSNQPQHF.

The chain links TRBV19 to TRBJ2-2, with a tentative D call TRBD1 (6 bases). The CDR3 is made up of 12 amino acids. Germline CDR1 and CDR2: LNHDA and SQIVND (reference sequence). V dropped 11 bases and J dropped 13 bases, with 20 bases sitting between them. The CDR3 nucleotides read TGTGCCGCCGGGACACGGTTCCCCCGGCTGTTTTTT. Protein sequence: CAAGTRFPRLFF.

V is TRBV19 and J is TRBJ1-6, with D possibly being TRBD1 (6 bases). The CDR3 has 14 amino acids. V was cut by 8 bases and J by 6 bases, with 14 bases left in between. Germline V gives CDR1 LNHDA, CDR2 SQIVND (reference sequence). In DNA form, the CDR3 reads TGTGCCAGTCGGCGACAGGCCGGTAATTCACCCCTCCACTTT. As protein: CASRRQAGNSPLHF.

The chain combines TRBV23-1 with TRBJ1-1, with TRBD1 identical over 7 bases. TRBV23-1 is assigned to the ORF class and has an uncertain function. The V segment lost 10 bases and the J segment 3 bases; nucleotides outside the gene matches: 8. The CDR3 has 13 residues. In DNA form, the CDR3 reads TGCGCCACCCCATGGAGGGGGCACACTGAAGCTTTCTTT. Encoded protein: CATPWRGHTEAFF.

The gene calls are TRBV6-6 and TRBJ2-5; the match to TRBD2 covers 10 bases. The CDR3 covers 13 residues. The J segment lost 5 bases and the V segment lost 6 bases, leaving 3 bases of the junction unmatched. Germline CDR1 and CDR2: MNHNY and SVGAGI (reference sequence). The CDR3 DNA is TGTGCCAGCAGAACGACTAGCGGGGAGACCCAGTACTTC. This codes for CASRTTSGETQYF.

The chain uses TRBV6-6 and TRBJ1-2, with a weak D call TRBD1 (6 bases). Germline-derived CDR1 and CDR2 are MNHNY and SVGAGI (reference sequence). V was trimmed by 8 bases and J by 8 bases, leaving 18 bases between them. The CDR3 totals 13 residues. This CDR3 is CASDGGGNGGYTF. Written as DNA, the CDR3 is TGTGCCAGCGACGGGGGCGGGAACGGAGGCTACACCTTC.

V and J are TRBV19 and TRBJ1-1; D unclear. The germline CDR1 and CDR2 sequences are LNHDA and SQIVND (reference sequence). Trimming left V 6 bases short and J 2 bases short, with 10 bases between. The CDR3 length is 13 residues. CDR3 residues: CASSRRANTEAFF. CDR3 in DNA: TGTGCCAGTAGCCGGAGGGCAAACACTGAAGCTTTCTTT. Filled out from reference TRBV19 and TRBJ1-1, the complete variable domain reads DGGITQSPKYLFRKEGQNVTLSCEQNLNHDAMYWYRQDPGQGLRLIYYSQIVNDFQKGDIAEGYSVSREKKESFPLTVTSAQKNPTAFYLCASSRRANTEAFFGQGTRLTVV.

The J gene is TRBJ1-2, the V gene TRBV2; TRBD1 might be the D (5 bases). This CDR3 comprises 16 residues. CDR1 and CDR2 (germline): SNHLY, FYNNEI. Trimming left V 7 bases short and J 2 bases short, with 20 bases between. The chain's CDR3 is CASIGPRGESNYGYTF. In DNA form, the CDR3 reads TGTGCCAGCATTGGGCCCCGGGGCGAGTCCAACTATGGCTACACCTTC. The full variable domain, with the rest looked up from reference TRBV2 and TRBJ1-2, is EPEVTQTPSHQVTQMGQEVILRCVPISNHLYFYWYRQILGQKVEFLVSFYNNEISEKSEIFDDQFSVERPDGSNFTLKIRSTKLEDSAMYFCASIGPRGESNYGYTFGSGTRLTVV.

The rearrangement uses TRBV30 and TRBJ1-5; a possible D gene is TRBD1 (5 bases). Germline CDR1 is GTSNPN and CDR2 is SVGIG (reference sequence). V lost 3 bases, J lost 7 bases, and 16 bases lay in between. The CDR3 loop spans 14 amino acids. The CDR3 coding sequence is TGTGCCTGGAGCCTAGGGGCCAAGGCCCAGCCCCAGCATTTT. It translates to CAWSLGAKAQPQHF. The whole variable domain, remainder taken from reference TRBV30 and TRBJ1-5, is SQTIHQWPATLVQPVGSPLSLECTVEGTSNPNLYWYRQAAGRGLQLLFYSVGIGQISSEVPQNLSASRPQDRQFILSSKKLLLSDSGFYLCAWSLGAKAQPQHFGDGTRLSIL.

V and J are TRBV2 and TRBJ1-1; TRBD1 agrees at 9 bases. The CDR3 spans 14 residues. Trimming at V came to 4 bases and at J to 7 bases, leaving 7 bases not matched to a gene. Germline assignment: CDR1 SNHLY and CDR2 FYNNEI. The CDR3 DNA reads TGTGCCAGCAGTGGACAGGGGGTCCTGCGTGAAGCTTTCTTT. Protein sequence: CASSGQGVLREAFF.